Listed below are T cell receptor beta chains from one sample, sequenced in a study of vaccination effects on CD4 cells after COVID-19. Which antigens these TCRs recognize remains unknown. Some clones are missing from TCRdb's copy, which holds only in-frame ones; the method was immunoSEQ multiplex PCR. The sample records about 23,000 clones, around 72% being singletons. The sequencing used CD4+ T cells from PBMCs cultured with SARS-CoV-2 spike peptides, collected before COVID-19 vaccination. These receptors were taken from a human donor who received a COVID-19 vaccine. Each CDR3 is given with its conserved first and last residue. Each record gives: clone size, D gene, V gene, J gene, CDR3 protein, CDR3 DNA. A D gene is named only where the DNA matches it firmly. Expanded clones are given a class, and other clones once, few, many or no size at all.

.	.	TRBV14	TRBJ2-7	CASSQGEGAREQYF	TGTGCCAGCAGCCAAGGGGAGGGGGCGCGGGAGCAGTACTTC
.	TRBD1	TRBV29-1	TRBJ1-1	CSVLGWGQHRTNTEAFF	TGCAGCGTTCTTGGGTGGGGACAGCATCGAACTAACACTGAAGCTTTCTTT
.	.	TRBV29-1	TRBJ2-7	CSVVGRGQYEQYF	TGCAGCGTCGTGGGGCGGGGTCAATACGAGCAGTACTTC
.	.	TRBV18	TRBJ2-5	CASSFSGAETQYF	TGTGCCAGCTCATTTTCAGGGGCAGAGACCCAGTACTTC
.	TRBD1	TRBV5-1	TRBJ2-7	CASSPRTGVFLSYEQYF	TGCGCCAGCAGTCCTAGGACAGGGGTCTTCCTCTCCTACGAGCAGTACTTC
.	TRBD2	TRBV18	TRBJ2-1	CASSLPGTSFNEQFF	TGTGCCAGCTCACTTCCCGGGACTAGCTTTAATGAGCAGTTCTTC
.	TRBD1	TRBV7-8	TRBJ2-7	CASSFGRGTGVYEQYF	TGTGCCAGCAGCTTTGGGCGGGGGACAGGGGTCTACGAGCAGTACTTC
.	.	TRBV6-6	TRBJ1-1	CASSGRQNTEAFF	TGTGCCAGCAGTGGGCGACAGAACACTGAAGCTTTCTTT
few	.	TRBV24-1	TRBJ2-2	CATSGSLNTGELFF	TGTGCCACCAGTGGGTCCTTAAACACCGGGGAGCTGTTTTTT
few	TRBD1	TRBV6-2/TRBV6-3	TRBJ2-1	CASSYTGGSSYNEQFF	TGTGCCAGCAGTTACACAGGGGGGAGCTCCTACAATGAGCAGTTCTTC
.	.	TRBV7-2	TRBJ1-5	CASSLGWSNQPQHF	TGTGCCAGCAGCTTAGGGTGGAGCAATCAGCCCCAGCATTTT
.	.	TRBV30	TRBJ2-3	CAWIPLGTITDTQYF	TGTGCCTGGATCCCTCTCGGCACGATCACAGATACGCAGTATTTT
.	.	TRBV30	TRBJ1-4	CAWSRSRSTNEKLFF	TGTGCCTGGAGTAGGAGCCGGTCAACTAATGAAAAACTGTTTTTT
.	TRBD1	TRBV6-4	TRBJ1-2	CASSDGNRGIDGYTF	TGTGCCAGCAGTGACGGAAACAGGGGGATAGATGGCTACACCTTC
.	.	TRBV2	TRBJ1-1	CASKSQNTEAFF	TGTGCCAGCAAATCGCAGAACACTGAAGCTTTCTTT
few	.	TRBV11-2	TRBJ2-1	CASSLADAGTYNEQFF	TGTGCCAGCAGCTTAGCTGACGCGGGGACCTACAATGAGCAGTTCTTC
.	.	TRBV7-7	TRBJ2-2	CASSSRQVDGELFF	TGTGCCAGCAGCTCCCGACAGGTCGATGGGGAGCTGTTTTTT
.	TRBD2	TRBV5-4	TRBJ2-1	CASSLDLTSGSEQFF	TGTGCCAGCAGCTTAGACCTAACTAGCGGGAGTGAGCAGTTCTTC
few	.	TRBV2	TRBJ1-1	CASAGLAGPNTEAFF	TGTGCCAGCGCGGGCCTCGCCGGACCGAACACTGAAGCTTTCTTT
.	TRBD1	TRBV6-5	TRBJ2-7	CASRTGTVYEQYF	TGTGCCAGCAGAACCGGGACAGTTTACGAGCAGTACTTC
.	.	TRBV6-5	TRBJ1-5	CASSAPRGFSQPQHF	TGTGCCAGCAGCGCTCCGAGGGGTTTCAGTCAGCCCCAGCATTTT
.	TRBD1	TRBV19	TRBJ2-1	CASSTDRWGIREQFF	TGTGCCAGTAGTACGGACAGGTGGGGGATTCGGGAGCAGTTCTTC
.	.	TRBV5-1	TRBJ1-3	CASSQDNSGNTIYF	TGCGCCAGCAGCCAGGACAACTCTGGAAACACCATATATTTT
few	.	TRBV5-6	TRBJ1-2	CASSLAYGYTF	TGTGCCAGCAGCTTGGCGTATGGCTACACCTTC
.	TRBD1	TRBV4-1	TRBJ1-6	CASSLLNDRGDSPLHF	TGCGCCAGCAGCCTCCTAAATGACAGGGGGGATTCACCCCTCCACTTT
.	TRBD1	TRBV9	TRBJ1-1	CASSVEGQALEAFF	TGTGCCAGCAGCGTCGAGGGACAGGCTCTTGAAGCTTTCTTT
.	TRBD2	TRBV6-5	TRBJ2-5	CASRREALAKETQYF	TGTGCCAGCAGGCGGGAGGCACTAGCGAAAGAGACCCAGTACTTC
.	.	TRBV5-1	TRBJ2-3	CASSFVGTTDTQYF	TGCGCCAGCAGCTTCGTAGGAACTACAGATACGCAGTATTTT
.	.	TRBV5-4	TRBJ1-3	CASSSTGHSGNTIYF	TGTGCCAGCAGCTCGACAGGCCACTCTGGAAACACCATATATTTT
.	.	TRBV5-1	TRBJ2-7	CASSPVPGYEQYF	TGCGCCAGCAGCCCAGTGCCGGGATACGAGCAGTACTTC
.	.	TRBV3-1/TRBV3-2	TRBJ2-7	CASSQMVGGQTNF	TGTGCCAGCAGCCAAATGGTCGGTGGACAGACGAACTTC
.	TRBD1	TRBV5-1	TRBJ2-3	CASTRTGTHFQDTQYF	TGCGCCAGCACCAGGACAGGAACCCATTTTCAGGATACGCAGTATTTT
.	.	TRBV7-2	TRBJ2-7	CASSLSSYEQYF	TGTGCCAGCAGCTTGAGCTCCTACGAGCAGTACTTC
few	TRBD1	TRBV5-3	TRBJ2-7	CARSLGTGAYEQYF	TGTGCCAGAAGCTTGGGGACAGGAGCCTACGAGCAGTACTTC
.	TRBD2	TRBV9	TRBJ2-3	CASSPAGATDTQYF	TGTGCCAGCAGCCCAGCGGGAGCGACAGATACGCAGTATTTT
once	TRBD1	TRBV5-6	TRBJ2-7	CASSLVDRGHEQYF	TGTGCCAGCAGCTTGGTGGACAGGGGGCACGAGCAGTACTTC
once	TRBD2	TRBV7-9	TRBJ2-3	CASSSGLAGGSYADTQYF	TGTGCCAGCAGCTCGGGACTAGCGGGAGGGTCGTACGCAGATACGCAGTATTTT
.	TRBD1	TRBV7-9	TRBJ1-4	CASSLAGSGTGDEKLFF	TGTGCCAGCAGCTTAGCGGGGTCAGGGACAGGGGATGAAAAACTGTTTTTT
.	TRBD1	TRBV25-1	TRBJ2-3	CASSEGQPPDTQYF	TGTGCCAGCAGCGAGGGACAGCCCCCAGATACGCAGTATTTT
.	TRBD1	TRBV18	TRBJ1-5	CASSPANRGYQPQHF	TGTGCCAGCTCACCAGCAAACAGGGGCTATCAGCCCCAGCATTTT
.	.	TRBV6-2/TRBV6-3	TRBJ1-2	CASSYSTLSGGYTF	TGTGCCAGCAGTTACTCGACACTTTCCGGTGGCTACACCTTC
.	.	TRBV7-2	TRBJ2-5	CASSLGRVETQYF	TGTGCCAGCAGCTTAGGGCGAGTCGAGACCCAGTACTTC
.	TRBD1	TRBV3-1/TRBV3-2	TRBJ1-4	CASSPKGRRGINYNEKLFF	TGTGCCAGCAGCCCTAAAGGACGCAGGGGGATCAATTATAATGAAAAACTGTTTTTT
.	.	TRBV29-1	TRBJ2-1	CSVEVYSYNEQFF	TGCAGCGTTGAGGTTTACTCCTACAATGAGCAGTTCTTC
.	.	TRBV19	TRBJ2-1	CASSRARSSYNEQFF	TGTGCCAGTAGTAGGGCCCGAAGCTCCTACAATGAGCAGTTCTTC
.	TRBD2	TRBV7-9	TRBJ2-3	CASSRGTSGGDTQYF	TGTGCCAGCAGCCGCGGGACTAGCGGGGGGGATACGCAGTATTTT
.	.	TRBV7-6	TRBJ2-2	CASSLGRLINTGELFF	TGTGCCAGCAGCTTAGGTCGGCTTATCAACACCGGGGAGCTGTTTTTT
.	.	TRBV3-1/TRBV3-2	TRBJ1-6	CASSSGTRNSPLHF	TGTGCCAGCAGCTCCGGGACAAGAAATTCACCCCTCCACTTT
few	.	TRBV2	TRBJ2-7	CATREDSSAYEQYF	TGTGCCACAAGGGAGGACAGCTCTGCCTACGAGCAGTACTTC
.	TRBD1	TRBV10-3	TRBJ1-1	CAKDREWVRTEAFF	TGTGCCAAGGACAGGGAATGGGTTCGCACTGAAGCTTTCTTT
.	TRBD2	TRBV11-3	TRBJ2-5	CASSPSSGGGETQYF	TGTGCCAGCAGCCCATCTAGCGGGGGGGGTGAGACCCAGTACTTC
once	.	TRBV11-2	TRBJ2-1	CASVQDMYNEQFF	TGTGCCAGCGTACAGGATATGTACAATGAGCAGTTCTTC
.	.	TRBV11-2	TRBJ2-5	CASSPDWQETQYF	TGTGCCAGCAGCCCGGACTGGCAAGAGACCCAGTACTTC
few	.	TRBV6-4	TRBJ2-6	CASSAAPSGANVLTF	TGTGCCAGCAGCGCCGCTCCCTCTGGGGCCAACGTCCTGACTTTC
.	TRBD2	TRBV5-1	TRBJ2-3	CASSIGTSGGSTDTQYF	TGCGCCAGCAGCATCGGGACTAGCGGGGGCAGCACAGATACGCAGTATTTT
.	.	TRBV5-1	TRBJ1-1	CASSLNPPNTEAFF	TGCGCCAGCAGCTTGAACCCGCCGAACACTGAAGCTTTCTTT